These 12 T cell receptor beta chains were sequenced from one sample in a study of T cells in tuberculosis. Libraries were prepared by immunoSEQ multiplex PCR; TCRdb keeps only in-frame clonotypes and omits some of them. The sample holds about 29,000 clones, 85% to 95% seen once. The specimen was PBMCs. These TCRs come from a donor between 10 and 35 years old with latent tuberculosis or without tuberculosis infection.

V is TRBV4-1 and J is TRBJ2-3; D perhaps matches TRBD2 (5 bases). Looked up from germline, CDR1 is MGHRA and CDR2 is YSYEKL. V was trimmed by 3 bases and J by 0 bases, leaving 19 bases between them. The CDR3 is made up of 18 amino acids. CDR3 sequence reads: CASSQRLAILTSTDTQYF. The DNA for the CDR3 is TGCGCCAGCAGCCAGAGGCTAGCCATATTGACTAGCACAGATACGCAGTATTTT.

The rearrangement links TRBV10-3 to TRBJ2-7, with D tentatively TRBD2 (7 bases). This CDR3 has 15 amino acids. V lost 2 bases and J lost 2, with 13 bases in between. Germline V gene sequence: CDR1 ENHRY, CDR2 SYGVKD. This CDR3 reads CAISEEGRGPYEQYF. For the CDR3, the DNA is TGTGCCATCAGTGAGGAGGGGCGGGGGCCCTACGAGCAGTACTTC.

The chain recombines TRBV10-2 with TRBJ2-3; TRBD1 is a possible D gene (5 bases). The germline V gene encodes CDR1 WSHSY and CDR2 SAAADI. CDR3 length equals 13 residues. Here the CDR3 reads CGLPGNRTDTQYF. The CDR3 nucleotides are TGCGGCCTCCCAGGGAACCGCACAGATACGCAGTATTTT.

The gene calls are TRBV18 and TRBJ1-4; no firm D call. The CDR3 length is 15 residues. Germline CDR1 and CDR2: KGHSH and LQKENI. The V end was cut by 1 base, the J end by 5 bases, with 11 bases between. In nucleotides, the CDR3 is TGTGCCAGCTCACCACAGGAGGTGGGGAATGAAAAACTGTTTTTT. Translation: CASSPQEVGNEKLFF.

This chain uses TRBV2 with TRBJ1-6, with D uncertain. This CDR3 has 16 amino acids. V lost 6 bases and J lost 1, with 13 bases in between. Germline values: CDR1 SNHLY, CDR2 FYNNEI. The CDR3 sequence: CASRRGSQSYNSPLHF. The CDR3 region has the DNA TGTGCCAGCAGGCGGGGTTCTCAATCCTATAATTCACCCCTCCACTTT.

The chain recombines TRBV4-2 with TRBJ2-7; 7 bases are a match to TRBD2. The CDR3 contains 16 residues. Trimming took 0 bases from V and 1 from J; bases not matched to a gene: 6. Germline V lookup: CDR1 LGHNA, CDR2 YNFKEQ. CDR3: CASSQEFLADSYEQYF. CDR3 in DNA: TGTGCCAGCAGCCAAGAGTTCCTAGCGGATTCCTACGAGCAGTACTTC.

This chain connects TRBV30 to TRBJ1-1; D remains ambiguous. Germline values: CDR1 GTSNPN, CDR2 SVGIG (reference sequence). The CDR3 length is 15 residues. V shed 2 bases and J shed 3 bases, with 16 bases lying between them. CDR3 residues: CAWSRWTEGDTEAFF. In DNA form, the CDR3 reads TGTGCCTGGAGTCGTTGGACGGAGGGAGACACTGAAGCTTTCTTT.

This clone occurred a few times. This chain uses TRBV6-5 with TRBJ1-2; possibly TRBD1 for D (6 bases). CDR1 and CDR2 from the germline V gene are MNHEY and SVGAGI. The CDR3 sequence is 13 residues long. With 6 bases removed from V and 8 bases from J, the gap between germline ends came to 16 bases. Written as DNA, the CDR3 is TGTGCCAGCAGCATGGACAGAATGCGGGGCTACACCTTC. Residues: CASSMDRMRGYTF.

The chain is built from TRBV27 and TRBJ2-1; TRBD1 matches at 7 bases. Germline V gene sequence: CDR1 MNHEY, CDR2 SMNVEV (reference sequence). The CDR3 has 16 residues. The ends lost 0 bases at V and 6 bases at J; junction bases unmatched: 8. The CDR3 here is CASSLSPGTDSNEQFF. The CDR3, as DNA: TGTGCCAGCAGTTTATCCCCCGGGACAGACTCCAATGAGCAGTTCTTC.

The chain couples TRBV28 to TRBJ1-2; TRBD1 matches at 9 bases. The germline gives CDR1 MDHEN, CDR2 SYDVKM. The CDR3 length is 14 residues. Trimming removed 8 bases from V and 5 bases from J; junction bases left unmatched: 9. The CDR3 region is CASQQGALRYGYTF. Written as DNA, the CDR3 is TGTGCCAGCCAACAGGGGGCGTTGAGGTATGGCTACACCTTC.

This chain links TRBV21-1 with TRBJ1-1; the tabulated D call, TRBD1, remains unverified against the DNA. TRBV21-1 is a pseudogene locus. This CDR3 has 15 amino acids. In DNA, the CDR3 is TGTGCCAGCAGCAGGGTTACAGAAACAAACACTGAAGCTTTCTTT. Translation gives CASSRVTETNTEAFF.

J is TRBJ2-7 and V is TRBV28, with D maybe TRBD2 (5 bases). The CDR3 is made up of 11 amino acids. CDR1 and CDR2 (germline): MDHEN, SYDVKM. V was clipped by 6 bases and J by 6 bases, with 9 bases between them. CDR3 sequence reads: CASSRGGEQYF. In DNA form, the CDR3 reads TGTGCCAGCAGCCGCGGAGGCGAGCAGTACTTC. The whole variable domain, filled in from reference TRBV28 and TRBJ2-7, reads DVKVTQSSRYLVKRTGEKVFLECVQDMDHENMFWYRQDPGLGLRLIYFSYDVKMKEKGDIPEGYSVSREKKERFSLILESASTNQTSMYLCASSRGGEQYFGPGTRLTVT.